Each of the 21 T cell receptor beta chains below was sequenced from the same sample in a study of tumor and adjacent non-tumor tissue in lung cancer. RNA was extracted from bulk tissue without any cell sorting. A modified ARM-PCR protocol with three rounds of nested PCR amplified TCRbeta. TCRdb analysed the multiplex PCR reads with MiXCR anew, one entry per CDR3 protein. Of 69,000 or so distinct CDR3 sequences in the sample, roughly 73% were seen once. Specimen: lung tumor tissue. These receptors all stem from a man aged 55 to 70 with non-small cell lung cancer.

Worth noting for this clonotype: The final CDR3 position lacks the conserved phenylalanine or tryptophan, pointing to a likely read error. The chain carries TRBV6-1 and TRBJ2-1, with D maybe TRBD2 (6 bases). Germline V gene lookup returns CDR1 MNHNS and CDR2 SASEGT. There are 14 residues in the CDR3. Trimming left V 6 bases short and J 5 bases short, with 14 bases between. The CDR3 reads CASSRTNGDNEQFL. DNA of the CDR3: TGTGCCAGCAGCCGGACTAACGGGGACAATGAGCAGTTCTTA.

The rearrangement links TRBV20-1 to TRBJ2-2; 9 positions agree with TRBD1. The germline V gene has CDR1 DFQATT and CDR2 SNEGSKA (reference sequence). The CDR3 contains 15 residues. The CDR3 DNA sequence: TGCACTGCGAGTAGGACAGGGGTAAACACCGGGGAGCTGTTTTTT. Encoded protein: CTASRTGVNTGELFF.

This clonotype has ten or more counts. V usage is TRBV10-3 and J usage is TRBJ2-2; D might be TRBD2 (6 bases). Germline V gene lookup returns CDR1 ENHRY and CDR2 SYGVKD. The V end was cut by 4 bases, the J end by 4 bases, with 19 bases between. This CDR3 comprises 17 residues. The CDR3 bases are TGTGCCATCAGTGTCGAGGAGGGGAGGTTGGGCACCGGGGAGCTGTTTTTT. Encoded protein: CAISVEEGRLGTGELFF.

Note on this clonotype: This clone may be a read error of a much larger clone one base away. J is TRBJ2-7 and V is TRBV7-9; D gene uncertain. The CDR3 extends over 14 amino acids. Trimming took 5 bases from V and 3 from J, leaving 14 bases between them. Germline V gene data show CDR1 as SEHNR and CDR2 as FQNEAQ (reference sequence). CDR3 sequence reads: CASSPQEMVYEQYF. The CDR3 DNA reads TGTGCCAGCAGCCCCCAGGAGATGGTCTACGAGCAGTACTTC.

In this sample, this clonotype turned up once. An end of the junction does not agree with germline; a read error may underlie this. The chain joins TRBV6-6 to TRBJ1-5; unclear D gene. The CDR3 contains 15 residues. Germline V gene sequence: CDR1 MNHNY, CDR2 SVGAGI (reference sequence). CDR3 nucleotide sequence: TGTGCCACTAAGGGATGGATTCGGAACAATCAGCCCCAGCAATTT. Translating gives CATKGWIRNNQPQQF.

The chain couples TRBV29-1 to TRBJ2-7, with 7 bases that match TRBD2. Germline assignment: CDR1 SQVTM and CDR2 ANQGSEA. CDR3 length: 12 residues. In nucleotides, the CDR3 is TGCACAGGATCCCCGGGGGGCTACGAGCAGTACTTC. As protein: CTGSPGGYEQYF.

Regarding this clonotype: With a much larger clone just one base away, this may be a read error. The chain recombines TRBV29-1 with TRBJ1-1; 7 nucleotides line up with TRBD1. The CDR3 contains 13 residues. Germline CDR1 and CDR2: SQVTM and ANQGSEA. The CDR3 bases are TGCAGTGACTCGGCAGGGGGGGAAACTGAAGCTTTATTT. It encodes CSDSAGGETEALF.

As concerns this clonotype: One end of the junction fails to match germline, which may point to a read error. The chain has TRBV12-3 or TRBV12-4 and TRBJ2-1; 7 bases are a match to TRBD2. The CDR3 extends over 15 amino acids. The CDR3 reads CAGSFPQRDHNEQFF. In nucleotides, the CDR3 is TGTGCCGGCAGTTTCCCTCAGCGGGACCATAATGAGCAATTCTTC.

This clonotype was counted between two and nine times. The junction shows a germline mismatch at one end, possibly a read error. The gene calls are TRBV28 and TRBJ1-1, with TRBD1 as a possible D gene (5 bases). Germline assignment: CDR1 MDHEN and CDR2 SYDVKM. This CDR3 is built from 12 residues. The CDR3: CASSRWDAEVFF. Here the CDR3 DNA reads TGTGCCAGCAGTCGATGGGACGCAGAAGTTTTCTTT. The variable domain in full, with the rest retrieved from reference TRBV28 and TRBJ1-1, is DVKVTQSSRYLVKRTGEKVFLECVQDMDHENMFWYRQDPGLGLRLIYFSYDVKMKEKGDIPEGYSVSREKKERFSLILESASTNQTSMYLCASSRWDAEVFFGQGTRLTVV.

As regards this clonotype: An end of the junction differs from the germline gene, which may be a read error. The CDR3 region has the DNA TGCAGTGCTAGACTAGCGTCGACCGGGGAGTTGTTTTTT. Translation gives CSARLASTGELFF. V usage is TRBV20-1 and J usage is TRBJ2-2, with D possibly being TRBD2 (6 bases). Germline V lookup: CDR1 DFQATT, CDR2 SNEGSKA (reference sequence). This CDR3 spans 13 amino acids.

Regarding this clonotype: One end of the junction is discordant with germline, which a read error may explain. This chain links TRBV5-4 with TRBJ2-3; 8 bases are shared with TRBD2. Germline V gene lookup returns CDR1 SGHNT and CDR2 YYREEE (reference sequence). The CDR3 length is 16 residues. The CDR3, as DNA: TGTGCCAGCAGCTATATCGAGCGGGAGCCGGGTGATACGAAGTATTTT. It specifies CASSYIEREPGDTKYF. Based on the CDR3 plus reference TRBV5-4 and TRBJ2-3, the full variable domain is ETGVTQSPTHLIKTRGQQVTLRCSSQSGHNTVSWYQQALGQGPQFIFQYYREEENGRGNFPPRFSGLQFPNYSSELNVNALELDDSALYLCASSYIEREPGDTKYFGPGTRLTVL.

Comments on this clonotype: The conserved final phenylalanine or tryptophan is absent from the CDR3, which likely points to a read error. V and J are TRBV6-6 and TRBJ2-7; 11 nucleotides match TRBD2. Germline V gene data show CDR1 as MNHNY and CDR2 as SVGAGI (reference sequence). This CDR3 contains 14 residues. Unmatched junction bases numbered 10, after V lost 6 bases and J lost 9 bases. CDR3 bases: TGTGCCAGCAGACTCGACAGACTAGCGGGAATGCAGTACTCC. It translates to CASRLDRLAGMQYS.

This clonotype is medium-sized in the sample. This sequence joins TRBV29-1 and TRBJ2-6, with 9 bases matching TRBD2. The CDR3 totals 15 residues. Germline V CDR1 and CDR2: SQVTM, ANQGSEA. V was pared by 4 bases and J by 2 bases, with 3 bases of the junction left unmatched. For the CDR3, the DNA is TGCAGCGTTGCAGCGGGAGGTACTGGGGCCAACGTCCTGACTTTC. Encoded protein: CSVAAGGTGANVLTF. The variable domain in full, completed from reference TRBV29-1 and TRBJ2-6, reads SAVISQKPSRDICQRGTSLTIQCQVDSQVTMMFWYRQQPGQSLTLIATANQGSEATYESGFVIDKFPISRPNLTFSTLTVSNMSPEDSSIYLCSVAAGGTGANVLTFGAGSRLTVL.

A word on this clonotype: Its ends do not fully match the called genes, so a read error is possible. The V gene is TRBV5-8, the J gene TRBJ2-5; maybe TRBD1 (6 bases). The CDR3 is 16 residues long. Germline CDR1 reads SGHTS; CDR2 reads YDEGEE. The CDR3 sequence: CASSLFPQGCQETQYF. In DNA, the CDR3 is TGTGCCAGCAGCTTATTCCCCCAGGGGTGCCAAGAGACCCAATACTTC.

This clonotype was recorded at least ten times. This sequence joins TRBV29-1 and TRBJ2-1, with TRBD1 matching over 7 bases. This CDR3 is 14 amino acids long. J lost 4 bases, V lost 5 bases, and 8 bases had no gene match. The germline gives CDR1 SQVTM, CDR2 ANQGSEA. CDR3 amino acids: CSVQLDRTYNEQFF. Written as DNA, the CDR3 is TGCAGCGTTCAACTGGACAGGACATACAATGAGCAGTTCTTC.

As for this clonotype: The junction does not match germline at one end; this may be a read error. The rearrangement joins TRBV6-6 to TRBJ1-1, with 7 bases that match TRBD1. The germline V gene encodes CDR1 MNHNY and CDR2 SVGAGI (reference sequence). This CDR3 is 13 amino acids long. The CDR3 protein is CASRKGASTEASF. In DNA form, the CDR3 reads TGTGCCAGCAGGAAGGGGGCGAGCACTGAAGCTTCCTTT.

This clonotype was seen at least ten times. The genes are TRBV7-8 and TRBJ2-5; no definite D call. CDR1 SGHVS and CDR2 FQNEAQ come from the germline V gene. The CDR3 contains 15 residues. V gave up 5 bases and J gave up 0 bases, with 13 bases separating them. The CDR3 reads CASSTKAWNQETQYF. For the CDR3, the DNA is TGTGCCAGCAGCACGAAAGCCTGGAACCAAGAGACCCAGTACTTC.

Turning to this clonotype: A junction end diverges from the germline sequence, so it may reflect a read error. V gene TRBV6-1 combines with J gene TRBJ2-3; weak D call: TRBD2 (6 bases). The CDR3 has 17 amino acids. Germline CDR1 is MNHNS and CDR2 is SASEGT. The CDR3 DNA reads TGTGTCAGCAGTCGATTGGGGGGAGGCGGGATCACAGATACGCAGTATTTT. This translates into CVSSRLGGGGITDTQYF.

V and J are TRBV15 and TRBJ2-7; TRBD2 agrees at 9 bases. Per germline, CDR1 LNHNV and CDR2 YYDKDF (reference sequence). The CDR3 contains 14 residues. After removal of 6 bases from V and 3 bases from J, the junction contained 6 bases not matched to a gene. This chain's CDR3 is CATRQGLASYEQYF. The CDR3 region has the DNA TGTGCCACCAGGCAAGGACTAGCGAGCTACGAGCAGTACTTC.

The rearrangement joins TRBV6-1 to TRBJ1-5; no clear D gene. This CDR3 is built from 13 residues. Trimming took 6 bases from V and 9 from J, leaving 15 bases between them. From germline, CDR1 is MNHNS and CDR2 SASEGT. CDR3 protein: CASRRAGGLPQHF. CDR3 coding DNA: TGTGCCAGCAGGCGGGCCGGTGGCTTGCCCCAGCATTTT.

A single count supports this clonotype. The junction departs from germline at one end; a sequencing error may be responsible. The CDR3 region has the DNA TGTAGCGTGGAGACTAGCGGAAACAATCAGTACTTC. Its protein product is CSVETSGNNQYF. The gene calls are TRBV29-1 and TRBJ2-4; 9 nucleotides match TRBD2. The CDR3 length is 12 residues. Germline V gene data show CDR1 as SQVTM and CDR2 as ANQGSEA.